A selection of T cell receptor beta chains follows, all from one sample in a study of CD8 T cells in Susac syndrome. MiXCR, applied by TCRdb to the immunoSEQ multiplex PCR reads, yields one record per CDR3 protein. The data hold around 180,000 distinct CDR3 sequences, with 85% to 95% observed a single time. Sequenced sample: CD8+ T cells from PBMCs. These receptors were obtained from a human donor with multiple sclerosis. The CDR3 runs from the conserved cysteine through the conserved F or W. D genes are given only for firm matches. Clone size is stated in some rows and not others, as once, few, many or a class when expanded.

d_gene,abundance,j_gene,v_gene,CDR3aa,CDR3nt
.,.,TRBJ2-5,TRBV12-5,CASGLSRGKETQYF,TGTGCTAGTGGCCTTAGTCGCGGAAAAGAGACCCAGTACTTC
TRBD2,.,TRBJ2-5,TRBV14,CASSQGGGKETQYF,TGTGCCAGCAGCCAAGGGGGGGGGAAAGAGACCCAGTACTTC
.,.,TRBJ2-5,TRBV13,CASRHREVGETQYF,TGTGCCAGCAGGCACAGGGAAGTCGGGGAGACCCAGTACTTC
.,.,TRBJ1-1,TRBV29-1,CSVEAGGTEAFF,TGCAGCGTTGAAGCGGGCGGCACTGAAGCTTTCTTT
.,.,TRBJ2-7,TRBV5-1,CASSSRRGQDYEQYF,TGCGCCAGCAGCTCCCGACGGGGCCAAGACTACGAGCAGTACTTC
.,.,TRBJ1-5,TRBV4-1,CASSQGTPSNQPQHF,TGCGCCAGCAGCCAAGGGACCCCGAGCAATCAGCCCCAGCATTTT
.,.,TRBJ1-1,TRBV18,CASSPIGLNTEAFF,TGTGCCAGCTCACCCATCGGTCTGAACACTGAAGCTTTCTTT
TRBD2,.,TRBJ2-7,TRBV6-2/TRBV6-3,CASSYLAGAEQYF,TGTGCCAGCAGTTATCTAGCGGGAGCCGAGCAGTACTTC
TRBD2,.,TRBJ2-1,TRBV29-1,CSVDSWTSGRVRLENEQFF,TGCAGCGTTGATTCCTGGACTAGCGGGAGGGTTCGGTTGGAGAATGAGCAGTTCTTC
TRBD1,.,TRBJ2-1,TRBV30,CAWSGLTGNDEQFF,TGTGCCTGGAGTGGATTGACAGGGAACGATGAGCAGTTCTTC
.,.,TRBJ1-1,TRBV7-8,CASSRLRTEAFF,TGTGCCAGCAGCCGCTTACGGACTGAAGCTTTCTTT
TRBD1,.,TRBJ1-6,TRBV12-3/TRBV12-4,CASTPGTGSSPLHF,TGTGCCAGCACCCCGGGGACAGGGTCATCACCCCTCCACTTT
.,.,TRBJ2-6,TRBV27,CASSLSGELGGSGANVLTF,TGTGCCAGCAGTTTATCGGGGGAGCTCGGGGGCTCTGGGGCCAACGTCCTGACTTTC
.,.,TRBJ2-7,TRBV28,CASSLSWTVTYEQYF,TGTGCCAGCAGTTTATCGTGGACAGTCACCTACGAGCAGTACTTC
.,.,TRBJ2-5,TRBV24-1,CATSGRSEETQYF,TGTGCCACCAGTGGAAGGTCGGAAGAGACCCAGTACTTC
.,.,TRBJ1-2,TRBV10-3,CAISEDGVQGAYGYTF,TGTGCCATCAGTGAAGACGGCGTGCAGGGTGCCTATGGCTACACCTTC
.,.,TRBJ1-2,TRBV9,CASSVAGSGGYTF,TGTGCCAGCAGCGTAGCGGGGTCTGGTGGCTACACCTTC
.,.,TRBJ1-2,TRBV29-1,CSVPGLLYGYTF,TGCAGCGTCCCCGGACTCCTTTATGGCTACACCTTC
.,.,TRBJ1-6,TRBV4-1,CASSQRTANDSPLHF,TGCGCCAGCAGCCAGCGGACAGCGAATGATTCACCCCTCCACTTT
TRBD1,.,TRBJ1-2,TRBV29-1,CSVESGQFYGYTF,TGCAGCGTTGAATCGGGACAGTTCTATGGCTACACCTTC
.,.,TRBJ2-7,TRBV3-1,CASSQFGTDYEQYF,TGTGCCAGCAGCCAATTCGGGACTGACTACGAGCAGTACTTC
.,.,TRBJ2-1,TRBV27,CASNLSGQKFNEQFF,TGTGCCAGCAACTTATCCGGACAGAAATTCAATGAGCAGTTCTTC
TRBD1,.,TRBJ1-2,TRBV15,CATSLQGQGNGYTF,TGTGCCACCAGCCTTCAGGGACAGGGGAATGGCTACACCTTC
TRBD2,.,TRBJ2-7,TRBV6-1,CASSGRGASYEQYF,TGTGCCAGCAGTGGGCGGGGGGCCTCCTACGAGCAGTACTTC
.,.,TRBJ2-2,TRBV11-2,CASSLEVFEYAGELFF,TGTGCCAGCAGCTTAGAGGTCTTTGAATACGCCGGGGAGCTGTTTTTT
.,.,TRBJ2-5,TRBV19,CASSIYVGVRETQYF,TGTGCCAGTAGTATCTACGTCGGGGTGCGGGAGACCCAGTACTTC
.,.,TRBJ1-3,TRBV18,CASSPEPVTVNSGNTIYF,TGTGCCAGCTCACCAGAGCCGGTGACCGTAAACTCTGGAAACACCATATATTTT
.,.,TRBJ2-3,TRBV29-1,CSVEGAGDTDTQYF,TGCAGCGTTGAAGGGGCAGGGGACACAGATACGCAGTATTTT
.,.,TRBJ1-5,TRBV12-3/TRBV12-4,CASSLAESQLTPQHF,TGTGCCAGCAGTTTAGCGGAATCTCAGCTTACGCCCCAGCATTTT
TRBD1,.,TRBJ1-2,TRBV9,CASGLQGEYGYTF,TGTGCCAGCGGACTACAGGGGGAATATGGCTACACCTTC
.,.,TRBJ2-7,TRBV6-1,CASSEGPLSSYEQYF,TGTGCCAGCAGCGAGGGACCCTTGAGCTCCTACGAGCAGTACTTC
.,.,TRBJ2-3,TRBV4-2,CASTAASTDTQYF,TGTGCCAGCACGGCGGCTAGCACAGATACGCAGTATTTT
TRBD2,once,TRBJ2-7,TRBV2,CASSPLAVSYEQYF,TGTGCCAGCAGTCCACTAGCGGTAAGCTACGAGCAGTACTTC
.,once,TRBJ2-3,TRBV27,CASRKDNADTQYF,TGTGCCAGCAGAAAAGACAATGCAGATACGCAGTATTTT
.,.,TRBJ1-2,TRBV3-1,CASSQDNWQLYGYTF,TGTGCCAGCAGCCAAGATAACTGGCAGCTCTATGGCTACACCTTC
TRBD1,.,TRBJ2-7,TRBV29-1,CSVERTGQSYEQYF,TGCAGCGTTGAAAGGACAGGGCAATCCTACGAGCAGTACTTC
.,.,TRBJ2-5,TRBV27,CASSGVRDAETQYF,TGTGCCAGCAGTGGCGTCCGGGACGCAGAGACCCAGTACTTC
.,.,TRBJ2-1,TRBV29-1,CSVEGFHAYNEQFF,TGCAGCGTTGAGGGGTTCCACGCGTACAATGAGCAGTTCTTC
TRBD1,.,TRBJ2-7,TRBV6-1,CASSEQSGTGFDEQYF,TGTGCCAGCAGTGAACAGTCGGGGACAGGGTTCGACGAGCAGTACTTC
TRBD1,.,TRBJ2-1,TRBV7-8,CASSERQGAREQFF,TGTGCCAGCAGCGAAAGACAGGGGGCAAGGGAGCAGTTCTTC
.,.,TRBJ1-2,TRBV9,CASSVSLANYGYTF,TGTGCCAGCAGCGTGTCGCTCGCTAACTATGGCTACACCTTC
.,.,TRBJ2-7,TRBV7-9,CASSPPGLGLYEQYF,TGTGCCAGCAGCCCCCCCGGTTTGGGTCTCTACGAGCAGTACTTC
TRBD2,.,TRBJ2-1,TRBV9,CASSNGLAGSRPYNEQFF,TGTGCCAGCAGCAACGGACTAGCGGGGTCTAGGCCCTACAATGAGCAGTTCTTC
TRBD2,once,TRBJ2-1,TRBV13,CASSLGLAGKYNEQFF,TGTGCCAGCAGCTTAGGACTAGCGGGTAAATACAATGAGCAGTTCTTC
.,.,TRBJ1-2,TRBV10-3,CAISEDSGYGYTF,TGTGCCATCAGTGAGGACAGTGGCTATGGCTACACCTTC
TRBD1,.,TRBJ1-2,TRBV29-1,CSVRTGEVVNYGYTF,TGCAGCGTCAGAACAGGGGAAGTGGTCAACTATGGCTACACCTTC
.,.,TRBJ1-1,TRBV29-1,CSVPVFQGSNTEAFF,TGCAGCGTTCCCGTATTTCAAGGGAGTAACACTGAAGCTTTCTTT
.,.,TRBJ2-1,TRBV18,CASSSSDSAYNEQFF,TGTGCCAGCTCGTCTAGCGACTCGGCTTACAATGAGCAGTTCTTC
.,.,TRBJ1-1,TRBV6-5,CASGQPIEAFF,TGTGCCAGCGGACAACCAATTGAAGCTTTCTTT
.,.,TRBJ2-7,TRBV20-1,CSASLRGEQYF,TGCAGTGCTAGTTTACGAGGAGAGCAGTACTTC
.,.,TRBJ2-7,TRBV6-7,CASSYSSRREQYF,TGTGCCAGCAGTTACTCGAGTCGGCGGGAGCAGTACTTC
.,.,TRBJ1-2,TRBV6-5,CASSYSPGVYGYTF,TGTGCCAGCAGTTACTCGCCGGGCGTCTATGGCTACACCTTC
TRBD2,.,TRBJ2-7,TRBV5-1,CASSQTSGPYEQYF,TGCGCCAGCAGCCAAACTAGCGGACCTTACGAGCAGTACTTC
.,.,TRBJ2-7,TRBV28,CASSFTGDSYEQYF,TGTGCCAGCAGTTTTACGGGGGACTCCTACGAGCAGTACTTC